Listed here are 21 T cell receptor beta chains from one sample, sequenced in a study of blood T cell repertoires in COVID-19. Libraries were prepared by immunoSEQ multiplex PCR; TCRdb keeps only in-frame clonotypes and omits some of them. Of some 320,000 clones listed, more than 75% are singletons. The specimen sequenced was PBMCs or T cells enriched from blood (not recorded which). The origin of the receptors is a young woman who had recovered from COVID-19.

V gene TRBV6-5 combines with J gene TRBJ1-2, with D perhaps TRBD1 (6 bases). Trimming removed 7 bases from V and 2 bases from J, with 17 bases in between. From germline, CDR1 is MNHEY and CDR2 SVGAGI. This CDR3 has 15 amino acids. CDR3 sequence: CASTPTRDTNYGYTF. CDR3 bases: TGTGCCAGCACACCAACCCGGGACACAAACTATGGCTACACCTTC.

This chain links TRBV5-1 with TRBJ1-1, with TRBD1 identical over 8 bases. The CDR3 is made up of 14 amino acids. The J segment lost 5 bases and the V segment lost 3 bases, leaving 6 bases of the junction unmatched. Germline V lookup: CDR1 SGHRS, CDR2 YFSETQ. CDR3 coding DNA: TGCGCCAGCAGCTCCGGACAGGGAGGGACTGAAGCTTTCTTT. Residues: CASSSGQGGTEAFF.

This clone has a single count. The chain links TRBV9 to TRBJ2-2; 8 bases agree with TRBD2. The germline gives CDR1 SGDLS, CDR2 YYNGEE. Germline trimming cut 4 bases from V and 6 bases from J; bases unmatched to any gene: 5. There are 14 residues in the CDR3. CDR3 coding DNA: TGTGCCAGCAGCCCGCGGGGGGACGCCGGGGAGCTGTTTTTT. Protein sequence: CASSPRGDAGELFF.

This sequence joins TRBV5-1 and TRBJ1-3, with TRBD1 matching 7 bases. Looked up from germline, CDR1 is SGHRS and CDR2 is YFSETQ. J lost 2 bases, V lost 4 bases, and 6 bases had no gene match. There are 15 residues in the CDR3. This CDR3 is CASSGDRVAGNTIYF. The CDR3 nucleotides are TGCGCCAGCAGCGGCGACAGGGTAGCTGGAAACACCATATATTTT.

The V call is TRBV5-1, the J call TRBJ2-6; D remains unclear. Germline CDR1 is SGHRS and CDR2 is YFSETQ. The V end lost 0 bases, the J end lost 4 bases, and 8 bases lay between the germline ends. The CDR3 contains 15 residues. CDR3 in amino acids: CASSLAGFGANVLTF. CDR3 sequence (DNA): TGCGCCAGCAGCTTGGCCGGGTTCGGGGCCAACGTCCTGACTTTC.

The V call is TRBV4-1, the J call TRBJ2-1; 9 bases align to TRBD2. The CDR3 contains 17 residues. The trim removed 4 bases at V and 2 bases at J, leaving 9 bases unmatched. The germline V gene encodes CDR1 MGHRA and CDR2 YSYEKL. CDR3 sequence: CASSPPRSGGPYNEQFF. For the CDR3, the DNA is TGCGCCAGCAGCCCGCCCAGAAGCGGGGGGCCCTACAATGAGCAGTTCTTC.

The chain has TRBV7-9 and TRBJ2-3, with TRBD2 matching over 12 bases. Germline loops: CDR1 SEHNR, CDR2 FQNEAQ (reference sequence). This CDR3 region has 16 residues. Trimming cost V 5 bases and J 5 bases; bases outside gene matches: 8. The CDR3: CASSGRLAGELDTQYF. In DNA form, the CDR3 reads TGTGCCAGCAGCGGAAGACTAGCGGGGGAACTAGATACGCAGTATTTT.

The chain employs TRBV7-9 and TRBJ2-3; no clear D. There are 16 residues in the CDR3. Germline values: CDR1 SEHNR, CDR2 FQNEAQ (reference sequence). Trimming cost V 1 base and J 0 bases, with 11 bases left between them. DNA of the CDR3: TGTGCCAGCAGCTTAGTGTTGCAGGCAAGCACAGATACGCAGTATTTT. This sequence encodes CASSLVLQASTDTQYF.

The rearrangement uses TRBV12-5 and TRBJ2-2, with D perhaps TRBD1 (6 bases). V dropped 3 bases and J dropped 6 bases, with 14 bases sitting between them. This CDR3 has 15 residues. Germline CDR1 is LGHNT and CDR2 is FRNRAP. The CDR3 nucleotides read TGTGCTAGTGGTTTAACGGCAGGGGAGCCCGGGGAGCTGTTTTTT. Translating it yields CASGLTAGEPGELFF.

Concerning this clone itself: At one of its ends the junction is not consistent with the germline gene, which may arise from a read error. The genes are TRBV6-5 and TRBJ1-4; D call uncertain. CDR1 MNHEY and CDR2 SVGAGI come from the germline V gene. The CDR3 runs to 15 residues. CDR3 nucleotide sequence: TGTGCCAGCACCATAGGGAGACTACCTAACGAAAAACTGTTTTTT. It is translated as CASTIGRLPNEKLFF.

This chain connects TRBV24-1 to TRBJ2-7; 8 bases are shared with TRBD1. V lost 4 bases, J lost 5 bases, and 15 bases stayed unmatched. From germline, CDR1 is KGHDR and CDR2 SFDVKD. This CDR3 spans 17 amino acids. CDR3 loop: CATSDLDYRDRSDEQYF. DNA of the CDR3: TGTGCCACCAGTGACTTAGACTACCGGGACAGGAGTGACGAGCAGTACTTC.

The chain carries TRBV27 and TRBJ1-6, with D perhaps matching TRBD1 (6 bases). The germline gives CDR1 MNHEY, CDR2 SMNVEV (reference sequence). V lost 3 bases, J lost 5 bases, and 14 bases lay in between. This CDR3 spans 16 amino acids. The CDR3 coding sequence is TGTGCCAGCAGTTTCGGGGGGGCCGGGCATAATTCACCCCTCCACTTT. Translating it yields CASSFGGAGHNSPLHF.

In this sample, this clone turned up once. V gene TRBV3-1 (or the pseudogene TRBV3-2) combines with J gene TRBJ1-1, with TRBD1 matching 8 bases. V was clipped by 4 bases and J by 5 bases; unmatched bases: 6. The CDR3 is made up of 14 amino acids. Germline CDR1 is LGHDT and CDR2 is YNNKEL (reference sequence). The CDR3 protein is CASSPTGAGTEAFF. In DNA, the CDR3 is TGTGCCAGCAGCCCGACAGGGGCTGGGACTGAAGCTTTCTTT.

The chain couples TRBV30 to TRBJ2-6; 7 bases match TRBD1. With 0 bases clipped from V and 1 base from J, the junction kept 9 bases outside the gene matches. This CDR3 region has 18 residues. Germline CDR1 is GTSNPN and CDR2 is SVGIG (reference sequence). This CDR3 reads CAWSVLLAGGSGANVLTF. CDR3 DNA: TGTGCCTGGAGTGTACTTTTGGCAGGGGGTTCTGGGGCCAACGTCCTGACTTTC.

V and J are TRBV5-6 and TRBJ2-7, with D possibly matching TRBD2 (7 bases). The CDR3 has 16 residues. Trimming took off 4 bases at V and 3 bases at J, with 20 bases between the two ends. The germline CDR1 and CDR2 sequences are SGHDT and YYEEEE. The CDR3 nucleotides are TGTGCCAGCAGCCCCAAGGGCGGGGGCAACCTCTACGAGCAGTACTTC. It specifies CASSPKGGGNLYEQYF. Variable domain in full (rest from reference TRBV5-6 and TRBJ2-7): DAGVTQSPTHLIKTRGQQVTLRCSPKSGHDTVSWYQQALGQGPQFIFQYYEEEERQRGNFPDRFSGHQFPNYSSELNVNALLLGDSALYLCASSPKGGGNLYEQYFGPGTRLTVT.

The V and J genes are TRBV19 and TRBJ1-2; D unclear. CDR1 and CDR2 from the germline V gene are LNHDA and SQIVND (reference sequence). Trimming pared 4 bases from V and 2 bases from J, leaving 14 bases between. The CDR3 covers 15 residues. The CDR3: CASSNPPDSNYGYTF. The CDR3, as DNA: TGTGCCAGTAGTAACCCCCCAGATTCCAACTATGGCTACACCTTC.

V is TRBV18 and J is TRBJ1-2; D possibly corresponds to TRBD1 (6 bases). The CDR3 is 16 amino acids. CDR1 and CDR2 (germline): KGHSH, LQKENI. V lost 3 bases, J lost 6 bases, and 20 bases lay in between. CDR3 sequence reads: CASSPSTTGTLNGYTF. The DNA for the CDR3 is TGTGCCAGCTCACCTAGTACGACAGGAACTTTAAATGGCTACACCTTC.

This chain connects TRBV19 to TRBJ1-2; 11 positions match TRBD1. With V trimmed by 8 bases and J by 8 bases, 10 bases remained unmatched. Germline V gene sequence: CDR1 LNHDA, CDR2 SQIVND (reference sequence). This CDR3 is 14 amino acids long. In DNA form, the CDR3 reads TGTGCCAGTTCTAACGGACAGGGGGCATACGGCTACACCTTC. Amino acid sequence: CASSNGQGAYGYTF.

The chain couples TRBV2 to TRBJ1-2; D not certain. The CDR3 is 13 amino acids. Deletions cut 1 base from V and 8 bases from J, with 11 bases between. Germline V gene lookup returns CDR1 SNHLY and CDR2 FYNNEI. CDR3: CASSEVREGGYTF. CDR3 nucleotide sequence: TGTGCCAGCAGTGAAGTAAGGGAGGGAGGCTACACCTTC.

The V and J genes are TRBV15 and TRBJ2-7, with TRBD2 as a possible D gene (6 bases). The length of the CDR3 is 15 residues. Germline assignment: CDR1 LNHNV and CDR2 YYDKDF (reference sequence). V was trimmed by 0 bases and J by 0 bases, leaving 9 bases between them. The CDR3 DNA reads as TGTGCCACCAGCAGAGATAGGGAGGACTCCTACGAGCAGTACTTC. As protein: CATSRDREDSYEQYF.

This chain joins TRBV2 and TRBJ2-3, with 9 bases matching TRBD1. CDR1 and CDR2 from the germline V gene are SNHLY and FYNNEI. This CDR3 spans 15 amino acids. Trimming cost V 10 bases and J 0 bases; bases outside gene matches: 8. The CDR3 sequence: CATTPGQGSTDTQYF. In DNA form, the CDR3 reads TGTGCCACTACCCCGGGACAGGGAAGCACAGATACGCAGTATTTT.